This TCR beta chain was found in a study of T cell clonotyping in hematopoietic cell transplantation (TCRdb year 2021). Context from the whole study: A total of 130 or so blood samples were gathered in the study from roughly 40 consecutive transplant recipients along with their related donors. Patients were recruited between late 2015 and January 2017 and followed until September 2020 or death.

About this clone itself: Its antigen is not yet known. Per-nucleotide qualities are absent, and no much larger clonotype sits a single base away.

The immunoSEQ assay, a bias-controlled multiplex PCR with V- and J-specific primers, was used to amplify TCR beta CDR3 regions from genomic DNA. In a second PCR step, a proprietary barcode and Illumina adapter sequences were attached to the CDR3 amplicons. An Illumina MiSeq instrument was used for sequencing of the CDR3 libraries. As for how the authors treated the data: immunoSEQ Analyzer 3.0 was used for export and quality control, with R Bioconductor and Immunarch used for downstream analyses. Repertoire metrics were calculated using only productive rearrangements within the normalized downsampled data set. Pathologically expanded clonotypes were defined as those larger than 5 templates in the normalized cohort. Repertoire diversity was measured with the Inverse Simpson Index. The non-normalized data set was used for CMV-specificity analyses so that all clonotypes could be captured. The immuneACCESS repertoire file appears here via TCRdb, limited to in-frame rearrangements. These files lack a portion of the clones; in checked studies, under half of the deficit traces to unresolved V genes, and the cause of the others is not known. V, J and clone size are those of that table, while D and trimming were read from the DNA. This sample holds fewer than 15,000 clones; around 84% were observed only once. The top ten clonotypes cover roughly 13% of the sample.

Reading the label with the study, this specimen's time point is: 100 days after allo-HCT. Blood samples were obtained from recipients approximately 28 days before transplant and at days 30, 100 and 180 after transplant. Nuclei Lysis Solution was used to extract genomic DNA from fresh or cryopreserved unfractionated peripheral blood mononuclear cells. What the work shows at the level of the full study, not this receptor alone: Overlap with donor repertoires was found for only a small fraction of recipient repertoires, with over 95% found to appear de novo at the given depth. Sample size was limited, and cells were not sorted, so CD4 and CD8 repertoire contributions could not be separated. After transplant, TCR diversity in recipients dropped, and pathologically expanded clonotypes increased progressively from day 30 to day 180. Broader posttransplant TCR repertoire diversity was predicted by donor and pretransplant recipient Inverse Simpson Index values.

Measured from the cysteine to the phenylalanine, the CDR3 is 15 residues long. The kept DNA is CDR3 alone, 45 bases in frame from the first base. V lost 3 bases and J lost 1 base; the stretch between them is 10 bases long. Taken from the germline V gene, the CDR1 and CDR2 loops are MNHEY and SVGAGI. The sequence was collected from a male patient aged 45 to 59 who had an allogeneic stem cell transplant from an unrelated donor, so T cells may come from the graft donor. Some clones in this sample may be carry-over from other donors' samples. The chain employs TRBV6-5 and TRBJ1-5; the D gene identity is not certain. The sample here was PBMCs, taken 100 days after allogeneic stem cell transplant. CDR3 sequence: CASSYHGRSNQPQHF. The nucleotide sequence is given as TGTGCCAGCAGTTATCACGGGAGAAGCAATCAGCCCCAGCATTTT.